These 27 T cell receptor beta chains came from one sample sequenced in a study of T cell responses to AZD1222 COVID-19 vaccine. Some clones are missing from TCRdb's copy, which holds only in-frame ones; the method was immunoSEQ multiplex PCR. The sample lists nearly 95,000 clones, around 89% seen once, with over 7.5% in the top ten. The sequenced sample was peripheral blood, obtained on day 0 of AZD1222 vaccination. These receptors came from an adult in good health.

The chain carries TRBV4-3 and TRBJ1-3; 8 bases match TRBD1. Germline V gives CDR1 LGHNA, CDR2 YSLEER. The CDR3 runs 17 residues. With 4 bases clipped from V and 5 bases from J, the junction kept 13 bases outside the gene matches. The CDR3 reads CASSPTGTGGIRNTIYF. In nucleotides, the CDR3 is TGCGCCAGCAGCCCGACAGGGACAGGAGGGATACGAAACACCATATATTTT.

The genes are TRBV5-1 and TRBJ2-7; 10 bases match TRBD1. CDR3 size: 16 residues. CDR1 SGHRS and CDR2 YFSETQ come from the germline V gene. Trimming took 4 bases from V and 0 from J; bases not matched to a gene: 7. CDR3 in DNA: TGCGCCAGCAGCCCTCGGACAGGGGGAACCTCCTACGAGCAGTACTTC. This translates into CASSPRTGGTSYEQYF.

V gene TRBV6-2 or TRBV6-3 combines with J gene TRBJ1-5; D is undetermined. In germline, CDR1 is MNHEY, CDR2 SVGEGT. Trimming pared 2 bases from V and 1 base from J, leaving 6 bases between. This CDR3 has 14 amino acids. The chain's CDR3 is CASSYGVSNQPQHF. The CDR3 nucleotides read TGTGCCAGCAGTTACGGAGTGAGCAATCAGCCCCAGCATTTT.

The CDR3 here is CASSQLAGRTEAFF. In nucleotides, the CDR3 is TGCGCCAGCAGCCAGCTCGCAGGGAGAACTGAAGCTTTCTTT. The chain joins TRBV4-3 to TRBJ1-1; perhaps TRBD1 as D (5 bases). CDR3 length: 14 residues. Trimming took off 3 bases at V and 5 bases at J, with 13 bases between the two ends. Germline CDR1 reads LGHNA; CDR2 reads YSLEER.

This chain uses TRBV7-8 with TRBJ2-5, with D possibly being TRBD2 (6 bases). The V gene's germline CDR1 is SGHVS and CDR2 FQNEAQ. Trimming took 1 base from V and 2 from J, leaving 14 bases between them. This CDR3 has 16 amino acids. The CDR3 DNA reads TGTGCCAGCAGCTTAGTTCCGGGAGAGGGGCAAGAGACCCAGTACTTC. Protein sequence: CASSLVPGEGQETQYF.

As DNA, the CDR3 is TGTGCCAGTAAGAGACCCTTGATGGGGGGTCTCAACACCGGGGAGCTGTTTTTT. Encoded protein: CASKRPLMGGLNTGELFF. The chain recombines TRBV19 with TRBJ2-2, with a weak D call TRBD2 (6 bases). V was pared by 7 bases and J by 2 bases, with 23 bases between. The CDR3 is 18 amino acids. The germline CDR1 and CDR2 sequences are LNHDA and SQIVND (reference sequence).

J is TRBJ2-3 and V is TRBV6-5, with TRBD2 identical over 10 bases. Unmatched junction bases numbered 0, after V lost 2 bases and J lost 1 base. The germline V gene has CDR1 MNHEY and CDR2 SVGAGI. The CDR3 is 15 residues long. This CDR3 reads CASSYGTSGTDTQYF. Written as DNA, the CDR3 is TGTGCCAGCAGTTACGGGACTAGCGGCACAGATACGCAGTATTTT.

This sequence joins TRBV4-3 and TRBJ2-6; TRBD2 agrees at 14 bases. Germline V gene lookup returns CDR1 LGHNA and CDR2 YSLEER. The J segment lost 4 bases and the V segment lost 4 bases, leaving 6 bases of the junction unmatched. The CDR3 loop spans 18 amino acids. The CDR3: CASSRQTSGGAGANVLTF. CDR3 nucleotide sequence: TGCGCCAGCAGCCGCCAGACTAGCGGGGGGGCGGGGGCCAACGTCCTGACTTTC.

A few counts support this clone. The chain employs TRBV7-9 and TRBJ2-2; TRBD1 agrees at 10 bases. CDR1 is SEHNR, CDR2 FQNEAQ, per germline (reference sequence). This CDR3 is 15 amino acids long. Unmatched junction bases numbered 3, after V lost 4 bases and J lost 4 bases. The CDR3 bases are TGTGCCAGCAGCTCCCGGGACAGGGGCACCGGGGAGCTGTTTTTT. This sequence encodes CASSSRDRGTGELFF.

The V and J genes are TRBV9 and TRBJ2-5; a weak D match, TRBD2 (5 bases). The CDR3 sequence is 15 residues long. CDR1 and CDR2 from the germline V gene are SGDLS and YYNGEE. V was shortened by 0 bases and J by 5 bases, with 14 bases between the two germline ends. The CDR3 DNA reads TGTGCCAGCAGCGTAGGGTACGAGGGCGGGGAGACCCAGTACTTC. This sequence encodes CASSVGYEGGETQYF.

V gene TRBV18 combines with J gene TRBJ1-5, with unresolved D. Germline V gene data show CDR1 as KGHSH and CDR2 as LQKENI. The CDR3 sequence is 13 residues long. CDR3 sequence reads: CASQGNSNQPQHF. Here the CDR3 DNA reads TGTGCTAGCCAAGGTAATAGCAATCAGCCCCAGCATTTT. The full variable domain, its missing parts supplied by reference TRBV18 and TRBJ1-5, is NAGVMQNPRHLVRRRGQEARLRCSPMKGHSHVYWYRQLPEEGLKFMVYLQKENIIDESGMPKERFSAEFPKEGPSILRIQQVVRGDSAAYFCASQGNSNQPQHFGDGTRLSIL.

This clone was counted between two and nine times. V is TRBV28 and J is TRBJ2-5; D unclear. The V gene's germline CDR1 is MDHEN and CDR2 SYDVKM. Trimming took off 1 base at V and 4 bases at J, with 1 base between the two ends. The CDR3 consists of 11 residues. As DNA, the CDR3 is TGTGCCAGCAGTTTATCAGAGACCCAGTACTTC. Amino acids: CASSLSETQYF.

The rearrangement uses TRBV24-1 and TRBJ2-7; D may be TRBD2 (6 bases). CDR3 length: 15 residues. Germline assignment: CDR1 KGHDR and CDR2 SFDVKD. V lost 0 bases and J 0 bases, leaving 8 bases between the germline ends. CDR3 region: CATSDLGGTSYEQYF. CDR3 nucleotides: TGTGCCACCAGTGATTTGGGGGGGACCTCCTACGAGCAGTACTTC.

The CDR3 here is CASTSSGGAAYNEQFF. As DNA, the CDR3 is TGTGCCAGCACTTCTAGCGGGGGGGCCGCCTACAATGAGCAGTTCTTC. The J gene is TRBJ2-1, the V gene TRBV5-4, with 12 bases identical to TRBD2. CDR1 is SGHNT and CDR2 is YYREEE in the germline V gene (reference sequence). Trimming at V came to 6 bases and at J to 2 bases, leaving 6 bases not matched to a gene. This CDR3 comprises 16 residues.

The chain recombines TRBV4-1 with TRBJ1-1; D unresolved. The CDR3 consists of 16 residues. The V gene's germline CDR1 is MGHRA and CDR2 YSYEKL. V lost 1 base to trimming and J lost 4 bases, with 16 bases between them. The CDR3 DNA follows: TGCGCCAGCAGCCAAGTGCCGTTCGAGATACTCACTGAAGCTTTCTTT. Encoded protein: CASSQVPFEILTEAFF.

The chain employs TRBV4-3 and TRBJ1-5; a weak D match, TRBD1 (6 bases). V was shortened by 0 bases and J by 0 bases, with 15 bases between the two germline ends. The germline V gene encodes CDR1 LGHNA and CDR2 YSLEER. The CDR3 runs to 18 residues. CDR3 protein: CASSQEMGTRISNQPQHF. The CDR3 coding sequence is TGCGCCAGCAGCCAAGAAATGGGGACAAGAATTAGCAATCAGCCCCAGCATTTT.

The chain uses TRBV18 and TRBJ1-1; D gene unclear. The ends were cut back, 1 base at V and 0 bases at J, with 18 bases in the middle. This CDR3 comprises 18 residues. The germline V gene encodes CDR1 KGHSH and CDR2 LQKENI. The CDR3, as DNA: TGTGCCAGCTCACCACAGGGTGTGAGAACGATTATGAACACTGAAGCTTTCTTT. Translated, it gives CASSPQGVRTIMNTEAFF.

This clone was detected a few times. The chain joins TRBV7-3 to TRBJ1-6; TRBD1 is a possible D gene (5 bases). The CDR3 has 14 residues. CDR1 SGHTA and CDR2 FQGTGA come from the germline V gene. V dropped 4 bases and J dropped 7 bases, with 11 bases sitting between them. CDR3 region: CASSSGSPNSPLHF. CDR3 nucleotides: TGTGCCAGCAGCTCAGGGAGCCCCAATTCACCCCTCCACTTT.

V and J are TRBV7-2 and TRBJ1-5; 8 bases line up with TRBD1. V shed 3 bases and J 6 bases; nucleotides not matched to a gene: 7. From germline, CDR1 is SGHTA and CDR2 FQGNSA. The CDR3 runs 15 residues. The CDR3 DNA follows: TGTGCCAGCAGCTTGCAGGGGGCTTTTGGTCAGCCCCAGCATTTT. This codes for CASSLQGAFGQPQHF.

The rearrangement uses TRBV19 and TRBJ1-4, with a tentative D call TRBD1 (5 bases). From germline, CDR1 is LNHDA and CDR2 SQIVND (reference sequence). This CDR3 contains 12 residues. V lost 5 bases and J 5 bases, leaving 6 bases between the germline ends. In nucleotides, the CDR3 is TGTGCCAGTAGTGGGACCAATGAAAAACTGTTTTTT. Translated: CASSGTNEKLFF.

The rearrangement uses TRBV7-2 and TRBJ2-7, with D possibly being TRBD1 or TRBD2 (5 bases each). CDR3 size: 14 residues. V gave up 0 bases and J gave up 4 bases, with 10 bases separating them. In germline, CDR1 is SGHTA, CDR2 FQGNSA. The CDR3 DNA follows: TGTGCCAGCAGCTTAGCCAGGGAGACGTACGAGCAGTACTTC. It specifies CASSLARETYEQYF.

The V call is TRBV27, the J call TRBJ1-2, with unresolved D. This CDR3 contains 13 residues. With 4 bases removed from V and 0 bases from J, the gap between germline ends came to 6 bases. Germline CDR1 is MNHEY and CDR2 is SMNVEV (reference sequence). The CDR3 DNA follows: TGTGCCAGCAGTTCCGCCACTAACTATGGCTACACCTTC. Its translation is CASSSATNYGYTF.

The rearrangement uses TRBV6-5 and TRBJ1-2; D gene ambiguous. V lost 0 bases to trimming and J lost 4 bases, with 9 bases between them. CDR1 and CDR2 from the germline V gene are MNHEY and SVGAGI. This CDR3 spans 14 amino acids. The CDR3: CASSYSWQSYGYTF. The DNA for the CDR3 is TGTGCCAGCAGTTACTCGTGGCAGTCCTATGGCTACACCTTC.

This sequence joins TRBV19 and TRBJ1-5; 9 bases align to TRBD1. V shed 10 bases and J 7 bases; nucleotides not matched to a gene: 14. There are 15 residues in the CDR3. The germline gives CDR1 LNHDA, CDR2 SQIVND (reference sequence). CDR3 loop: CATQPGQGWGQPQHF. The CDR3 DNA follows: TGTGCCACCCAACCGGGACAGGGTTGGGGGCAGCCCCAGCATTTT.

V and J are TRBV29-1 and TRBJ2-1, with 8 positions matching TRBD2. Unmatched junction bases numbered 14, after V lost 2 bases and J lost 5 bases. Germline CDR1 SQVTM, CDR2 ANQGSEA. This CDR3 has 17 residues. CDR3 protein: CSVERLGGGQVNNEQFF. CDR3 bases: TGCAGCGTTGAAAGGCTCGGGGGGGGCCAAGTCAACAATGAGCAGTTCTTC.

The chain combines TRBV6-2 or TRBV6-3 with TRBJ1-5, with 7 bases aligning to TRBD1. The trim removed 4 bases at V and 5 bases at J, leaving 5 bases unmatched. Germline V gene lookup returns CDR1 MNHEY and CDR2 SVGEGT. The CDR3 contains 14 residues. In DNA form, the CDR3 reads TGTGCCAGCAGTTCGACAGGGTGGGATCAGCCCCAGCATTTT. Protein: CASSSTGWDQPQHF.

The rearrangement links TRBV6-5 to TRBJ1-5; possibly TRBD1 for D (6 bases). The CDR3 consists of 15 residues. Trimming shortened V by 0 bases and J by 4 bases, and 10 bases separated the two germline ends. Germline loops: CDR1 MNHEY, CDR2 SVGAGI. CDR3 DNA sequence: TGTGCCAGCAGTTACTCGAGGGGGGCGAATCAGCCCCAGCATTTT. It is translated as CASSYSRGANQPQHF.